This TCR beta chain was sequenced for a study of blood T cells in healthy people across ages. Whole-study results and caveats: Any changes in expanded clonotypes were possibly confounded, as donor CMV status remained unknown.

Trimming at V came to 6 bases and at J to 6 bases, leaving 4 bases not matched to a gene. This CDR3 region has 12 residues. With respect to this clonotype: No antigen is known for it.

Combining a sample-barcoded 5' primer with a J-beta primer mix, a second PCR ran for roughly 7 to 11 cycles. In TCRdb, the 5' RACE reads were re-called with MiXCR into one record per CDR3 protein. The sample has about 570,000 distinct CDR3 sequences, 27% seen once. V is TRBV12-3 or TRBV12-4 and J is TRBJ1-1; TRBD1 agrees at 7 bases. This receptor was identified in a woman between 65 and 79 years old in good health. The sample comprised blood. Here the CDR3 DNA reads TGTGCCAGCAGACCGGACAGGCCTGAAGCTTTCTTT. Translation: CASRPDRPEAFF.